One and the same sample provided the 27 T cell receptor beta chains below, sequenced in a study of T-cell reconstitution after alpha-beta-depleted transplantation in children. Unique molecular identifiers were used in preparing the TCRbeta library. Via MiXCR, TCRdb re-called the PCR reads, giving one row per CDR3 protein. The sample gives about 610,000 distinct CDR3 sequences, 10% of which show up once; approximately 4.1% is in the top ten. The specimen was PBMCs from the stem cell graft donor, collected from the stem cell graft. These receptors were collected from a human donor who donated a stem cell graft to a child with acute myeloid leukemia.

Only a few counts were recorded for this clonotype. The chain carries TRBV3-1 and TRBJ2-7, with 14 bases that match TRBD2. CDR3 length equals 16 residues. CDR1 LGHDT and CDR2 YNNKEL come from the germline V gene (reference sequence). Trimming at V came to 1 base and at J to 5 bases, leaving 4 bases not matched to a gene. The CDR3 reads CASSQVGLAGVHEQYF. As DNA, the CDR3 is TGTGCCAGCAGCCAAGTGGGACTAGCGGGAGTGCACGAGCAGTACTTC.

The chain couples TRBV5-1 to TRBJ2-5; D possibly corresponds to TRBD2 (5 bases). In germline, CDR1 is SGHRS, CDR2 YFSETQ. This CDR3 comprises 13 residues. V dropped 0 bases and J dropped 9 bases, with 12 bases sitting between them. The CDR3 is CASSLASDGAQYF. CDR3 bases: TGCGCCAGCAGCTTGGCCAGCGACGGGGCCCAGTACTTC.

This clonotype was seen repeatedly, ten times or more. V gene TRBV29-1 combines with J gene TRBJ2-3; D is unclear. The CDR3 loop spans 13 amino acids. Germline CDR1 SQVTM, CDR2 ANQGSEA. Trimming shortened V by 4 bases and J by 2 bases, and 10 bases separated the two germline ends. This CDR3 is CSVVSGNTDTQYF. DNA for the CDR3: TGCAGCGTTGTTTCCGGCAACACAGATACGCAGTATTTT.

The chain couples TRBV15 to TRBJ2-3, with TRBD1 matching over 7 bases. CDR3 length: 16 amino acids. CDR1 and CDR2 from the germline V gene are LNHNV and YYDKDF (reference sequence). V shed 4 bases and J 4 bases; nucleotides not matched to a gene: 11. CDR3 DNA: TGTGCCACCAGCACGGGGCAGGGGGTTATTGCAGATACGCAGTATTTT. Its translation is CATSTGQGVIADTQYF.

This clonotype appeared many times. V and J are TRBV15 and TRBJ2-1; a weak D match, TRBD2 (6 bases). The V and J ends lost 0 bases and 4 bases respectively, with 13 bases between them. There are 16 residues in the CDR3. CDR1 and CDR2 from the germline V gene are LNHNV and YYDKDF (reference sequence). The CDR3 here is CATSRDPGVLYNEQFF. The CDR3, as DNA: TGTGCCACCAGCAGAGATCCGGGGGTACTTTACAATGAGCAGTTCTTC.

The gene calls are TRBV6-5 and TRBJ2-7; 7 positions match TRBD2. CDR3 length: 15 residues. The germline V gene has CDR1 MNHEY and CDR2 SVGAGI. The V segment lost 4 bases and the J segment 2 bases; nucleotides outside the gene matches: 8. The CDR3 reads CASSSTSRLTYEQYF. The CDR3 bases are TGTGCCAGCAGTTCGACTAGCCGACTTACCTACGAGCAGTACTTC.

There are many counts of this clonotype. This chain connects TRBV10-3 to TRBJ1-6; D unresolved. V dropped 2 bases and J dropped 8 bases, with 4 bases sitting between them. Germline V CDR1 and CDR2: ENHRY, SYGVKD. This CDR3 contains 12 residues. In DNA form, the CDR3 reads TGTGCCATCAGTGAGGTAGATTCACCCCTCCACTTT. Translation gives CAISEVDSPLHF.

The V gene is TRBV7-2, the J gene TRBJ2-1, with a possible D match to TRBD2 (6 bases). CDR1 SGHTA and CDR2 FQGNSA come from the germline V gene. V was pared by 5 bases and J by 0 bases, with 14 bases between. CDR3 length equals 16 residues. The CDR3 DNA sequence: TGTGCCAGCAGCCCTATAGCGGCAAGCTCCTACAATGAGCAGTTCTTC. It specifies CASSPIAASSYNEQFF.

The chain recombines TRBV7-3 with TRBJ2-7; tentative D call: TRBD2 (6 bases). The CDR3 extends over 14 amino acids. V lost 7 bases, J lost 2 bases, and 15 bases lay in between. Germline lookup yields CDR1 SGHTA and CDR2 FQGTGA. The CDR3 DNA reads TGTGCCAGCACTCTGGGGGGACGAGCCTACGAGCAGTACTTC. Its protein is CASTLGGRAYEQYF.

In DNA form, the CDR3 reads TGCAGTGCTAGAGTAGACACCTTGAACACTGAAGCTTTCTTT. Protein product: CSARVDTLNTEAFF. The chain joins TRBV20-1 to TRBJ1-1; D unresolved. This CDR3 region has 14 residues. Germline V lookup: CDR1 DFQATT, CDR2 SNEGSKA (reference sequence). V was clipped by 1 base and J by 0 bases, with 9 bases between them.

This chain links TRBV5-5 with TRBJ1-1; D is ambiguous. Germline lookup yields CDR1 SGHKS and CDR2 YYEKEE (reference sequence). The CDR3 totals 16 residues. With 3 bases removed from V and 5 bases from J, the gap between germline ends came to 20 bases. The DNA for the CDR3 is TGTGCCAGCAGCTCCGTCCTAATTATAGGCGGAACTGAAGCTTTCTTT. This sequence encodes CASSSVLIIGGTEAFF.

This clonotype has just a few counts. The genes are TRBV6-2 or TRBV6-3 and TRBJ1-1; no clear D gene. CDR1 is MNHEY, CDR2 SVGEGT, per germline. V lost 7 bases and J 2 bases, leaving 11 bases between the germline ends. The length of the CDR3 is 13 residues. Here the CDR3 DNA reads TGTGCCAGCACGATAAACAGTAACACTGAAGCTTTCTTT. It translates to CASTINSNTEAFF.

J is TRBJ2-3 and V is TRBV5-1, with TRBD1 matching 8 bases. Germline CDR1 reads SGHRS; CDR2 reads YFSETQ. This CDR3 comprises 16 residues. Unmatched junction bases numbered 6, after V lost 3 bases and J lost 0 bases. This CDR3 is CASSSRTGISTDTQYF. CDR3 coding DNA: TGCGCCAGCAGCTCCCGGACAGGGATTAGCACAGATACGCAGTATTTT.

This clonotype has more than one count but fewer than ten. The chain combines TRBV6-4 with TRBJ2-2, with a possible D match to TRBD2 (6 bases). CDR1 and CDR2 (germline): MRHNA, SNTAGT. Trimming removed 2 bases at V and 7 bases at J, with 14 bases between. The CDR3 is made up of 15 amino acids. The CDR3 nucleotides are TGTGCCAGCAGTGACGGGACTGCGGCGGGCGGGGAGCTGTTTTTT. Its protein product is CASSDGTAAGGELFF.

This clonotype appeared a few times. The V gene is TRBV27, the J gene TRBJ1-4, with a possible D match to TRBD1 (5 bases). Trimming removed 8 bases at V and 4 bases at J, with 8 bases between. CDR1 is MNHEY, CDR2 SMNVEV, per germline (reference sequence). The length of the CDR3 is 12 residues. CDR3 sequence: CASRGVNEKLFF. The CDR3 coding sequence is TGTGCCAGCCGGGGCGTTAATGAAAAACTGTTTTTT.

This clonotype was counted at least ten times. The gene calls are TRBV7-2 and TRBJ2-2; D is undetermined. Per germline, CDR1 SGHTA and CDR2 FQGNSA. This CDR3 comprises 12 residues. Trimming pared 5 bases from V and 8 bases from J, leaving 9 bases between. CDR3 region: CASSPSRGELFF. The CDR3 nucleotides read TGTGCCAGCAGCCCCTCCCGGGGGGAGCTGTTTTTT.

The J gene is TRBJ1-5, the V gene TRBV2, with D unclear. CDR1 SNHLY and CDR2 FYNNEI come from the germline V gene. The V gene lost 6 bases and the J gene lost 1 base, with 13 bases spanning the gap. This CDR3 comprises 15 residues. As DNA, the CDR3 is TGTGCCAGCAGCCGCGGGCCCGGGAGCAATCAGCCCCAGCATTTT. Translated: CASSRGPGSNQPQHF.

This clonotype was seen at least ten times. The chain employs TRBV20-1 and TRBJ2-2, with 7 positions matching TRBD1. CDR3 size: 14 residues. CDR1 DFQATT and CDR2 SNEGSKA come from the germline V gene (reference sequence). V shed 4 bases, J shed 4 bases, and the junction held 6 bases outside the gene matches. The CDR3 nucleotides are TGCAGTGCTATAAACACAGGGGCCACCGGGGAGCTGTTTTTT. It is translated as CSAINTGATGELFF.

This clonotype turned up a few times. The CDR3 region is CASSHGTSGRGIFDEQFF. CDR3 in DNA: TGTGCCAGCAGCCACGGGACTAGCGGGAGAGGGATTTTCGATGAGCAGTTCTTC. The chain employs TRBV3-1 and TRBJ2-1; 14 nucleotides agree with TRBD2. This CDR3 spans 18 amino acids. With V trimmed by 3 bases and J by 8 bases, 12 bases remained unmatched. Germline CDR1 and CDR2: LGHDT and YNNKEL (reference sequence).

V gene TRBV7-2 combines with J gene TRBJ2-2, with TRBD2 matching over 8 bases. CDR3 length: 15 amino acids. Trimming at V came to 0 bases and at J to 6 bases, leaving 3 bases not matched to a gene. CDR1 SGHTA and CDR2 FQGNSA come from the germline V gene. CDR3 DNA: TGTGCCAGCAGCTTAGCTAGCGGGATAGCCGGGGAGCTGTTTTTT. Its translation: CASSLASGIAGELFF.

The chain couples TRBV30 to TRBJ2-7; TRBD2 is a possible D gene (6 bases). The CDR3 runs to 15 residues. V gave up 2 bases and J gave up 0 bases, with 14 bases separating them. The germline V gene has CDR1 GTSNPN and CDR2 SVGIG (reference sequence). The CDR3: CAWSKTGASSYEQYF. For the CDR3, the DNA is TGTGCCTGGAGTAAAACGGGAGCGAGCTCCTACGAGCAGTACTTC.

This chain uses TRBV7-8 with TRBJ1-1, with 7 bases lining up with TRBD1. The CDR3 consists of 13 residues. V trimming: 7 bases; J trimming: 0 bases; junction bases outside the gene matches: 2. CDR1 and CDR2 from the germline V gene are SGHVS and FQNEAQ. CDR3 in DNA: TGTGCCAGCAAGGACAGGTTGAACACTGAAGCTTTCTTT. Translating it yields CASKDRLNTEAFF.

This clonotype has more than one count but fewer than ten. In nucleotides, the CDR3 is TGTGCCAGCACCTGGGGGGATACGCAGTATTTT. This codes for CASTWGDTQYF. The rearrangement joins TRBV12-3 or TRBV12-4 to TRBJ2-3; D is tentatively TRBD1 or TRBD2 (5 bases each). Trimming left V 7 bases short and J 6 bases short, with 8 bases between. The CDR3 runs to 11 residues.

This clonotype has just a few counts. The CDR3 sequence: CASSSSIETQYF. The CDR3, as DNA: TGTGCCAGCAGCTCCTCCATAGAGACCCAGTACTTC. The chain has TRBV7-2 and TRBJ2-5; the D is unclear. This CDR3 comprises 12 residues. Trimming removed 4 bases from V and 4 bases from J, with 7 bases in between. Germline-derived CDR1 and CDR2 are SGHTA and FQGNSA. The variable domain in full, completed from reference TRBV7-2 and TRBJ2-5, reads GAGVSQSPSNKVTEKGKDVELRCDPISGHTALYWYRQSLGQGLEFLIYFQGNSAPDKSGLPSDRFSAERTGGSVSTLTIQRTQQEDSAVYLCASSSSIETQYFGPGTRLLVL.

About this clonotype itself: A read error may be the cause here, since a much bigger clone is one base away. The CDR3 does not close with the conserved phenylalanine or tryptophan, likely indicating a read error. The chain is built from TRBV27 and TRBJ2-3; TRBD2 matches 10 bases. Germline CDR1 is MNHEY and CDR2 is SMNVEV (reference sequence). This CDR3 spans 15 amino acids. V lost 6 bases to trimming and J lost 6 bases; unmatched junction nucleotides: 9. CDR3 DNA: TGTGCCAGCAGCCCAGCTAGCGGGAGAATGGATACGCAGTATCTT. Translation: CASSPASGRMDTQYL.

This clonotype was detected a few times. J is TRBJ1-5 and V is TRBV6-5; 8 bases match TRBD1. This CDR3 comprises 14 residues. V was clipped by 2 bases and J by 5 bases; unmatched bases: 2. Germline V gene data show CDR1 as MNHEY and CDR2 as SVGAGI. The CDR3 region has the DNA TGTGCCAGCAGTTACCTGGACAGGGATCAGCCCCAGCATTTT. This gives the protein CASSYLDRDQPQHF.

This clonotype occurred many times. This chain uses TRBV20-1 with TRBJ2-1; possibly TRBD1 for D (6 bases). Germline CDR1 is DFQATT and CDR2 is SNEGSKA (reference sequence). V was pared by 3 bases and J by 7 bases, with 16 bases between. The CDR3 extends over 14 amino acids. In nucleotides, the CDR3 is TGCAGTGCTAGCCGACAGGCGGCTGAGAATGAGCAGTTCTTC. As protein: CSASRQAAENEQFF.